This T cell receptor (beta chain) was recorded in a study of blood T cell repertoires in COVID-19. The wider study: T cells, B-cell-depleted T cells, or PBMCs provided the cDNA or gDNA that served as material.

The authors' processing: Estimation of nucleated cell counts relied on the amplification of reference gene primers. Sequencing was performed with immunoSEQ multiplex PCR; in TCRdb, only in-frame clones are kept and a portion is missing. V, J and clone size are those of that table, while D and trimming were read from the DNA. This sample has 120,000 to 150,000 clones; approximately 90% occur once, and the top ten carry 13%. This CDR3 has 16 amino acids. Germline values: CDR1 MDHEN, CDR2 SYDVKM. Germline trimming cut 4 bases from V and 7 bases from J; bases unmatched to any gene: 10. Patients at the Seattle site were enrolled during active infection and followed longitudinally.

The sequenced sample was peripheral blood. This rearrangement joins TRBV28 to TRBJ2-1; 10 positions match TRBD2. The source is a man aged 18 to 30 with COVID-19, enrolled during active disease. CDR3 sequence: CASSSRAGGPGNEQFF. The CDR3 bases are TGTGCCAGCAGTTCCCGAGCGGGAGGGCCGGGGAATGAGCAGTTCTTC.